These 2 T cell receptor beta chains were all obtained from the same sample, sequenced in a study of shared clonotypes between healthy human individuals. Profiled with immunoSEQ multiplex PCR; TCRdb holds only in-frame clones, not every one. The table records 300,000 to 400,000 clones, roughly 80% of them present only once. Sequences were obtained from memory CD4+ T cells sorted from blood. The sample's subset: CD45RA-negative fraction. Source of these receptors: a man aged 25 to 40 in good health.

The chain employs TRBV4-2 and TRBJ1-2; no reliable D call. Germline values: CDR1 LGHNA, CDR2 YNFKEQ. V lost 4 bases, J lost 5 bases, and 17 bases lay in between. This CDR3 contains 15 residues. In DNA form, the CDR3 reads TGTGCCAGCAGCCCAACCTATGACACGGAATATGGCTACACCTTC. Translated, it gives CASSPTYDTEYGYTF.

The chain joins TRBV6-1 to TRBJ2-1; 12 positions match TRBD2. The CDR3 is 13 residues long. Germline CDR1 MNHNS, CDR2 SASEGT. The V and J ends lost 7 bases and 15 bases, in that order; junction bases with no gene match: 10. CDR3 nucleotide sequence: TGTGCCAGCATCGAGAGACTAGCGGGAGACCCGTTCTTC. As protein: CASIERLAGDPFF.